These T cell receptor beta chains were read from a single sample in a study of blood T cell repertoires in COVID-19. Measured with immunoSEQ multiplex PCR; TCRdb has only the in-frame clones, and not every one. The sample lists about 160,000 clones, approximately 84% occurring once. Sequences were obtained from peripheral blood. Source of these receptors: a woman older than 75 with acute or convalescent COVID-19. Each CDR3 is given with its conserved first and last residue. The order of the fields is V gene, CDR3 protein.

>TRBV11-3
CASSSGLAGGADTQYF
>TRBV20-1
CSASRSGRDYEQYF
>TRBV5-1
CASSLALTERESESYEQYF
>TRBV11-2
CASSLSGELFF
>TRBV5-1
CASSPGQGAEKLFF
>TRBV11-3
CASSIRGSGTQYF
>TRBV5-6
CASSLRGTDTQYF
>TRBV10-3
CAISPLADEQFF
>TRBV7-2
CASSLSGGSYEQYF
>TRBV9
CASSVGLEFYEQYF
>TRBV2
CASSQTGGGSYEQYF
>TRBV7-2
CASSLNSGEINYGYTF
>TRBV3-1/TRBV3-2
CASSQDRPGTGRHTGELFF
>TRBV19
CASSPRDRGSTNEKLFF
>TRBV7-9
CASSLNEDSPLHF
>TRBV11-2
CASSLENSGKGREQYF
>TRBV7-2
CASSFMAGGVQPQHF
>TRBV18
CASSPSDFSGLTGELFF
>TRBV4-1
CASSPRTGSSYNEQFF
>TRBV5-6
CASSYSSGSTDTQYF
>TRBV7-6
CASSSSQGFPQETQYF
>TRBV7-8
CASSLARGGVYGYTF
>TRBV5-4
CASSLASGTGLGLGYTF
>TRBV19
CASSIVTGTYGYTF
>TRBV29-1
CSAMGGYGYTF
>TRBV29-1
CSVGRDRGSTGELFF
>TRBV18
CASSPSHSVNTEAFF
>TRBV6-6
CASGGGPREQYF
>TRBV14
CASSQEDRGVLGGYTF
>TRBV7-8
CASSLEPGVTQYF
>TRBV19
CASSRPGQGLLEQYF
>TRBV29-1
CSVETQTSNYGYTF
>TRBV28
CASRSGTRTTSPYEQYF
>TRBV19
CASSPPESSYEQYF
>TRBV6-5
CASNGLAGVTDTQYF
>TRBV6-5
CASNILAGDTQYF
>TRBV19
CATKGLAAGQDTQYF
>TRBV7-9
CASSEDRNTEAFF
>TRBV19
CASLPTGGIYGYTF
>TRBV2
CASSVQGNRYTF
>TRBV19
CASSLERSEQFF
>TRBV14
CASSQDRWAEQYF
>TRBV14
CASSRRDKMNTEAFF
>TRBV6-2/TRBV6-3
CASSLLDGAQFF
>TRBV5-1
CASSLVGQAADTQYF
>TRBV15
CATSRQPDSYGYTF
>TRBV23-1
CASSHHTGGRAVGTQYF
>TRBV9
CASSETGTVPETQYF
>TRBV29-1
CSVGVGSVPLYEQYF
>TRBV6-1
CASSEGQGMNTEAFF
>TRBV30
CAWRPIGLAAYNEQFF
>TRBV6-5
CASSHPRDTGELFF
>TRBV11-3
CASSSGVVNEQFF